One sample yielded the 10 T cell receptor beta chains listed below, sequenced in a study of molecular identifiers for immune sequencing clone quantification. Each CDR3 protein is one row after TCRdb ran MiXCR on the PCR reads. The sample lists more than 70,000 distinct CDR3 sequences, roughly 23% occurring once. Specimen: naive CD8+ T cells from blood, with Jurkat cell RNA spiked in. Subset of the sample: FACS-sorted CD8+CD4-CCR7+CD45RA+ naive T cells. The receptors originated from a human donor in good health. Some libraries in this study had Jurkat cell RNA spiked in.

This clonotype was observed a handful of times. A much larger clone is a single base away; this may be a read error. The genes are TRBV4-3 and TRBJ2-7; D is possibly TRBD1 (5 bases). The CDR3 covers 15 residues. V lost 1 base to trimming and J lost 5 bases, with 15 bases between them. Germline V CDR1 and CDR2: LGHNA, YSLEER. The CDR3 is CASSQGTWGVNEQYF. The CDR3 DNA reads TGCGCCAGCAGCCAAGGGACATGGGGCGTGAACGAGCAGTACTTC.

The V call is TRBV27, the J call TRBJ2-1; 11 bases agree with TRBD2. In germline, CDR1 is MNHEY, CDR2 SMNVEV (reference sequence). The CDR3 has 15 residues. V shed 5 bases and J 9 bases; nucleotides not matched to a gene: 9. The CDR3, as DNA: TGTGCCAGCAGTAATATAGCGGGAGGGCGGAGTGAGCAGTTCTTC. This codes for CASSNIAGGRSEQFF.

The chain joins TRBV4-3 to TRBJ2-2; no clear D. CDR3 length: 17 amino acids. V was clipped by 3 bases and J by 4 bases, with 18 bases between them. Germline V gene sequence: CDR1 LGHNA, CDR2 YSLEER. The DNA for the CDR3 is TGCGCCAGCAGCCACCAACGATGGGATGGGTCCACCGGGGAGCTGTTTTTT. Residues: CASSHQRWDGSTGELFF.

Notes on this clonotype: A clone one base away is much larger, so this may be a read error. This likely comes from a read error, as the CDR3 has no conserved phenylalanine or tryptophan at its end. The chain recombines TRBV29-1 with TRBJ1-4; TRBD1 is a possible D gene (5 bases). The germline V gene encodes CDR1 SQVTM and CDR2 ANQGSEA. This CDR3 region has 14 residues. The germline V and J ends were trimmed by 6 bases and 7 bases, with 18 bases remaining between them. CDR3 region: CSVTLRGGGEKLFS. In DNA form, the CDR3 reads TGCAGCGTGACCCTTCGGGGGGGAGGTGAAAAACTGTTTTCT.

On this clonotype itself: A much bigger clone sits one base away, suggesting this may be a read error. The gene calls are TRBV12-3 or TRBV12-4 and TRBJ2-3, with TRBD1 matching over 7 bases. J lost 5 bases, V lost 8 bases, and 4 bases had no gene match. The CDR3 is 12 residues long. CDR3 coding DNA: TGTGCCAGCGGTAGACAGGGAGATACGCAGTATTTT. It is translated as CASGRQGDTQYF.

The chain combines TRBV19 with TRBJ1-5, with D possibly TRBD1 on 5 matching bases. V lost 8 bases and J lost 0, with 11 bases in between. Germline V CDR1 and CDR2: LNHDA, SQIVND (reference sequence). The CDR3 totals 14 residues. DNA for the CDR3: TGTGCCAGTGGGGGGACCAATAGCAATCAGCCCCAGCATTTT. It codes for CASGGTNSNQPQHF. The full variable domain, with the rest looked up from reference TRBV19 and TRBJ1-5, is DGGITQSPKYLFRKEGQNVTLSCEQNLNHDAMYWYRQDPGQGLRLIYYSQIVNDFQKGDIAEGYSVSREKKESFPLTVTSAQKNPTAFYLCASGGTNSNQPQHFGDGTRLSIL.

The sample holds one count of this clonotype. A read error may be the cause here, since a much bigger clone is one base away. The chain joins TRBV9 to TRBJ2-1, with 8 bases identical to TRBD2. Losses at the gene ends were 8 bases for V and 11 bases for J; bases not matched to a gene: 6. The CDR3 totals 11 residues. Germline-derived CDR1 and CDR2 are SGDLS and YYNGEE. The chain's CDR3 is CASRREGKQFF. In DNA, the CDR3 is TGTGCCAGTCGACGGGAGGGTAAGCAGTTCTTC.

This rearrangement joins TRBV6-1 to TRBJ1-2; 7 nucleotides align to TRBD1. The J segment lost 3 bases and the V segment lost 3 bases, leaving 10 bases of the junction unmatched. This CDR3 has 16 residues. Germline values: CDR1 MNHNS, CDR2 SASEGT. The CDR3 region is CASSDGQAITYYGYTF. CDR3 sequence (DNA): TGTGCCAGCAGTGACGGACAGGCGATTACCTACTATGGCTACACCTTC.

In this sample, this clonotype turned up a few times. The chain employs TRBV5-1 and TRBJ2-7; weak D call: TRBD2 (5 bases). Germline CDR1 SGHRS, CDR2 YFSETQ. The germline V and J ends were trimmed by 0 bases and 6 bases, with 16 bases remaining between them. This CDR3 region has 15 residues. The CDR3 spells CASSLEVNAGIEQYF. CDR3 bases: TGCGCCAGCAGCTTGGAAGTTAATGCGGGCATCGAGCAGTACTTC.

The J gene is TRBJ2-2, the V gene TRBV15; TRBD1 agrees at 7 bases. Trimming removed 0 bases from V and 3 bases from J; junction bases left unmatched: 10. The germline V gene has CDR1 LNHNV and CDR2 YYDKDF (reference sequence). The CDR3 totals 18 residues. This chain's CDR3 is CATSRDKGGAYYTGELFF. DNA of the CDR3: TGTGCCACCAGCAGAGATAAAGGGGGCGCTTACTACACCGGGGAGCTGTTTTTT.